The rows below give T cell receptor beta chains drawn from one sample of a study of regulatory T cells in long-lasting Graves disease. MiXCR, applied by TCRdb to the multiplex PCR reads, yields one record per CDR3 protein. The repertoire holds approximately 490,000 distinct CDR3 sequences, with around 15% as singletons. The same sample was also used in a study of T cells in Graves' hyperthyroidism and ophthalmopathy.

The source was peripheral blood mononuclear cells (PBMCs), collected at new diagnosis, from a patient treated with antithyroid drugs. These receptors all stem from a man aged 40-49 years with Graves disease. Both conserved end residues are part of each CDR3. The D gene is left open where the match is weak. Where a row states a size, it is once, few, many or the class of an expanded clone; other rows omit it.

j_gene,abundance,v_gene,d_gene,CDR3nt,CDR3aa
TRBJ2-5,many,TRBV7-9,NA,TGTGCCAGCAGCAGCGCCGGCTTTATCGGTCTGGAGACCCAGTACTTC,CASSSAGFIGLETQYF
TRBJ2-4,many,TRBV29-1,NA,TGCAGCGTTGAGTCGGGAGCCAAAAACATTCAGTACTTC,CSVESGAKNIQYF
TRBJ1-5,NA,TRBV19,NA,TGTGCCAGTAGTAGCCGGGCCCCTCGGCCCCAGCATTTT,CASSSRAPRPQHF
TRBJ2-7,few,TRBV15,NA,TGTGCCACCAGCAGGGGAATTGGGACAACTGAGGGCGAGCAGTACTTC,CATSRGIGTTEGEQYF
TRBJ2-3,NA,TRBV7-9,NA,TGTGCCAGCAGCTTGGTAGCGATGAGCACAGATACGCAGTATTTT,CASSLVAMSTDTQYF
TRBJ1-5,few,TRBV27,NA,TGTGCCAGCAGCCCAGGGTCTCTTTATCAGCCCCAGCATTTT,CASSPGSLYQPQHF
TRBJ2-7,many,TRBV7-9,TRBD1,TGTGCCAGCAGCCGCCTAGGGGACAGGCTCTCCTACGAGCAGTACTTC,CASSRLGDRLSYEQYF
TRBJ1-5,few,TRBV15,NA,TGTGCCACCAGCAGTTACGGCAATCAGCCCCAGCATTTT,CATSSYGNQPQHF
TRBJ2-1,NA,TRBV20-1,TRBD1,TGCAGTGCTAGGACCGGGACAGGGGGTTCAAATGAGCAGTTCTTC,CSARTGTGGSNEQFF
TRBJ2-5,many,TRBV10-3,TRBD2,TGTGCCATCAGTGTAACTAGCGGAGCCCAAGAGACCCAGTACTTC,CAISVTSGAQETQYF
TRBJ1-3,NA,TRBV5-1,NA,TGCGCCAGCAGCTCTAACGAACAGGGCTCCGGAAACACCATATATTTT,CASSSNEQGSGNTIYF
TRBJ1-2,once,TRBV20-1,NA,TGCAGTGCTAGTACGGGGAGGGGAAACTATGGCTACACCTTC,CSASTGRGNYGYTF
TRBJ2-7,few,TRBV30,TRBD1,TGTGCCTGGAGTGGCGGCCGGGACAGTCCAAAATCCTACGAGCAGTACTTC,CAWSGGRDSPKSYEQYF